A selection of T cell receptor beta chains follows, all from one sample in a study of OX40 agonist ivuxolimab in advanced cancers. Some clones are missing from TCRdb's copy, which holds only in-frame ones; the method was immunoSEQ multiplex PCR. The repertoire has 98,000 or so clones, more than 85% of them found once; the top ten carry 0.7% to 0.95%. Source: CD4+ or CD8+ T cells sorted from blood, taken in a trial of the OX40 agonist ivuxolimab. The receptors here all came from an adult with an advanced solid tumor such as melanoma, head and neck, liver or kidney cancer. CDR3s include the opening cysteine and the closing phenylalanine or tryptophan. Each record gives: CDR3 length, D gene, J gene, V gene, clone size, CDR3 protein, CDR3 DNA. D genes are given only for firm matches. The size entry is marked missing in some rows and otherwise reads once, few, many or a size class.

14 | NA | TRBJ2-7 | TRBV7-2 | NA | CASSFDGRGGEQYF | TGTGCCAGCAGCTTTGACGGTCGGGGAGGCGAGCAGTACTTC
13 | NA | TRBJ1-1 | TRBV5-1 | NA | CASLRASGTEAFF | TGCGCCAGCCTCCGGGCCTCGGGCACTGAAGCTTTCTTT
13 | TRBD2 | TRBJ2-1 | TRBV7-7 | NA | CASSSGGGNEQFF | TGTGCCAGCAGCTCGGGAGGGGGCAATGAGCAGTTCTTC
16 | TRBD2 | TRBJ2-1 | TRBV16 | NA | CASSQFASGGGNEQFF | TGTGCCAGCAGCCAATTTGCTAGCGGGGGCGGCAATGAGCAGTTCTTC
13 | TRBD1 | TRBJ1-1 | TRBV5-1 | NA | CASSLDRGAEAFF | TGCGCCAGCAGCTTGGACAGGGGTGCTGAAGCTTTCTTT
15 | TRBD1 | TRBJ1-1 | TRBV6-5 | NA | CASSYSRTGDTEAFF | TGTGCCAGCAGTTACTCGCGGACAGGGGACACTGAAGCTTTCTTT
16 | NA | TRBJ1-5 | TRBV7-3 | NA | CASSFLWRGVNQPQHF | TGTGCCAGCAGCTTTTTATGGAGAGGGGTTAATCAGCCCCAGCATTTT
16 | TRBD2 | TRBJ2-3 | TRBV2 | NA | CAGIRRLAGDTDTQYF | TGTGCCGGCATTCGACGACTAGCGGGAGATACAGATACGCAGTATTTT
12 | NA | TRBJ2-2 | TRBV28 | NA | CASSPQSGELFF | TGTGCCAGCAGCCCCCAGAGCGGGGAGCTGTTTTTT
15 | NA | TRBJ1-3 | TRBV5-6 | NA | CASSWEGVDGNTIYF | TGTGCCAGCAGCTGGGAGGGTGTGGATGGAAACACCATATATTTT
16 | NA | TRBJ2-7 | TRBV5-5 | few | CASSLESAYTGYEQYF | TGTGCCAGCAGCTTGGAGTCCGCTTACACCGGGTACGAGCAGTACTTC
14 | TRBD1 | TRBJ1-2 | TRBV5-5 | NA | CASNPGQGARGYTF | TGTGCCAGCAACCCGGGACAGGGGGCGCGTGGCTACACCTTC
16 | TRBD2 | TRBJ2-1 | TRBV6-1 | NA | CASSEAGGGSYNEQFF | TGTGCCAGCAGTGAAGCTGGCGGGGGCTCCTACAATGAGCAGTTCTTC
14 | TRBD1 | TRBJ2-2 | TRBV5-4 | NA | CASSRQGITGELFF | TGTGCCAGCAGCCGACAGGGGATAACCGGGGAGCTGTTTTTT
15 | TRBD1 | TRBJ1-5 | TRBV19 | NA | CASSIQRQGTQPQHF | TGTGCCAGTAGTATACAACGACAGGGCACCCAGCCCCAGCATTTT
15 | NA | TRBJ2-3 | TRBV10-3 | NA | CAISEGGASTDTQYF | TGTGCCATCAGTGAGGGAGGAGCTAGCACAGATACGCAGTATTTT
13 | NA | TRBJ1-1 | TRBV6-1 | NA | CASSGQTNTEAFF | TGTGCCAGCAGCGGACAGACGAACACTGAAGCTTTCTTT
13 | TRBD2 | TRBJ2-1 | TRBV6-5 | NA | CASRPSGRREQFF | TGTGCCAGCAGGCCTAGCGGGAGACGCGAGCAGTTCTTC
15 | NA | TRBJ2-1 | TRBV6-5 | NA | CASSYSWEFYNEQFF | TGTGCCAGCAGTTACTCATGGGAATTTTACAATGAGCAGTTCTTC
17 | NA | TRBJ1-5 | TRBV7-9 | NA | CASSLEPGRRPNQPQHF | TGTGCCAGCAGCCTGGAGCCGGGACGCCGGCCGAATCAGCCCCAGCATTTT